This T cell receptor beta chain was sequenced during a study of T-cell reconstitution after alpha-beta-depleted transplantation in children. Unique molecular identifiers were incorporated when the TCRbeta library was constructed. Via MiXCR, TCRdb re-called the PCR reads, giving one row per CDR3 protein. Among about 640,000 distinct CDR3 sequences listed, roughly 13% were seen once. The table lists this clonotype with a few counts. The length of the CDR3 is 14 residues. Germline V gene sequence: CDR1 LGHNA, CDR2 YSLEER. The V and J ends lost 2 bases and 2 bases respectively, with 10 bases between them.

The source was PBMCs, mostly from graft donor cells, collected 360 days after TCRalphabeta/CD19-depleted stem cell transplant. This clonotype was obtained from a male patient aged 5 to 17 who had a stem cell transplant for acute myeloid leukemia, so the T cells may come from the graft donor. The genes are TRBV4-3 and TRBJ2-7, with D hard to call. CDR3 protein: CASSQIRGTYEQYF. Written as DNA, the CDR3 is TGCGCCAGCAGCCAAATTCGTGGAACCTACGAGCAGTACTTC.